Listed below are T cell receptor beta chains from one sample, sequenced in a study of spatial heterogeneity in lung cancer. TCRdb used MiXCR to reprocess the 5' RACE reads, holding one entry per CDR3 protein. The sample consists of under 13,000 distinct CDR3 sequences, about 7.4% of them appearing once. Specimen: lung tumor tissue, collected at surgery. The receptors stem from a female donor with early-stage non-small cell lung cancer. Both conserved end residues are part of each CDR3. Fields, in order: D gene, V gene, clone size, J gene, CDR3 protein, CDR3 DNA. D genes are given only for firm matches. Part of the rows lack a size; the others show once, few, many or a class for expanded clones.

d_call: NA
v_call: TRBV27
clone_size: many
j_call: TRBJ1-1
cdr3_aa: CASSLKETTEAFF
cdr3_nt: TGTGCCAGCAGTTTAAAGGAGACTACTGAAGCTTTCTTT

d_call: NA
v_call: TRBV5-1
clone_size: many
j_call: TRBJ2-1
cdr3_aa: CASSLTPTSYNEQFF
cdr3_nt: TGCGCCAGCAGCCTGACCCCAACCTCATACAATGAGCAGTTCTTC

d_call: NA
v_call: TRBV18
clone_size: NA
j_call: TRBJ2-7
cdr3_aa: CASSNREGSYEQYF
cdr3_nt: TGTGCCAGCTCCAACCGCGAGGGGTCCTACGAGCAGTACTTC

d_call: NA
v_call: TRBV18
clone_size: many
j_call: TRBJ1-1
cdr3_aa: CASIRTAVNTEAFF
cdr3_nt: TGTGCCAGCATACGAACCGCGGTTAACACTGAAGCTTTCTTT

d_call: TRBD2
v_call: TRBV27
clone_size: few
j_call: TRBJ2-1
cdr3_aa: CASSSEQAGGHYNEQFF
cdr3_nt: TGTGCCAGCAGTTCTGAACAAGCGGGGGGCCACTACAATGAGCAGTTCTTC

d_call: TRBD1
v_call: TRBV30
clone_size: NA
j_call: TRBJ2-1
cdr3_aa: CAMDRSSYNEQFF
cdr3_nt: TGTGCCATGGACAGGAGCTCCTACAATGAGCAGTTCTTC

d_call: NA
v_call: TRBV11-3
clone_size: NA
j_call: TRBJ1-6
cdr3_aa: CASSLDGDSPLHF
cdr3_nt: TGTGCCAGCAGCTTAGATGGGGATTCACCCCTCCACTTT

d_call: TRBD2
v_call: TRBV7-2
clone_size: many
j_call: TRBJ2-3
cdr3_aa: CASSLALGLAGGTQYF
cdr3_nt: TGTGCCAGCAGCTTAGCGTTGGGACTAGCGGGGGGTACGCAGTATTTT

d_call: NA
v_call: TRBV7-7
clone_size: many
j_call: TRBJ1-1
cdr3_aa: CASSFGHDTEAFF
cdr3_nt: TGTGCTAGCAGCTTTGGACACGACACTGAAGCTTTCTTT

d_call: TRBD1
v_call: TRBV2
clone_size: many
j_call: TRBJ2-1
cdr3_aa: CASGTEVYNEQFF
cdr3_nt: TGTGCCAGTGGGACAGAAGTATACAATGAGCAGTTCTTC

d_call: NA
v_call: TRBV12-3/TRBV12-4
clone_size: many
j_call: TRBJ2-3
cdr3_aa: CASSLADTQYF
cdr3_nt: TGTGCCAGCAGTTTAGCAGATACGCAGTATTTT

d_call: TRBD1
v_call: TRBV11-3
clone_size: medium-sized
j_call: TRBJ2-5
cdr3_aa: CASSFPRQGKETQYF
cdr3_nt: TGTGCCAGCAGCTTTCCCCGACAGGGAAAAGAGACCCAGTACTTC

d_call: NA
v_call: TRBV19
clone_size: NA
j_call: TRBJ2-7
cdr3_aa: CASSSVQTYEQYF
cdr3_nt: TGTGCCTCGAGTAGCGTCCAAACCTACGAGCAGTACTTC

d_call: NA
v_call: TRBV11-1
clone_size: few
j_call: TRBJ2-3
cdr3_aa: CASSLGSGPRSSRQYF
cdr3_nt: TGTGCCAGCAGCTTAGGGTCGGGACCAAGATCATCAAGACAGTATTTT

d_call: NA
v_call: TRBV5-1
clone_size: many
j_call: TRBJ1-6
cdr3_aa: CASSPDGRSNSPLHF
cdr3_nt: TGCGCCAGCAGCCCGGACGGCAGAAGTAATTCACCCCTCCACTTT

d_call: TRBD2
v_call: TRBV27
clone_size: NA
j_call: TRBJ2-3
cdr3_aa: CASSLWGTSGGADTDTQYF
cdr3_nt: TGTGCCAGCAGTTTGTGGGGGACTAGCGGGGGTGCGGACACAGATACGCAGTATTTT

d_call: NA
v_call: TRBV6-6
clone_size: few
j_call: TRBJ2-3
cdr3_aa: CASSYSGGQRTDTQYF
cdr3_nt: TGTGCCAGCAGTTACTCGGGGGGACAGCGCACAGATACGCAGTATTTT

d_call: TRBD1
v_call: TRBV2
clone_size: many
j_call: TRBJ2-4
cdr3_aa: CATYRGNIQYF
cdr3_nt: TGTGCCACTTACAGGGGCAACATTCAGTACTTC

d_call: NA
v_call: TRBV4-3
clone_size: many
j_call: TRBJ2-3
cdr3_aa: CASSRGGTDTQYF
cdr3_nt: TGCGCCAGCAGCCGAGGGGGCACAGATACGCAGTATTTT

d_call: NA
v_call: TRBV20-1
clone_size: many
j_call: TRBJ1-6
cdr3_aa: CSARSRGKGNSPLHF
cdr3_nt: TGCAGTGCCAGGTCCCGGGGCAAGGGTAATTCACCCCTCCACTTT

d_call: NA
v_call: TRBV14
clone_size: medium-sized
j_call: TRBJ1-1
cdr3_aa: CASSQELAITNTEAFF
cdr3_nt: TGTGCCAGCAGCCAAGAGTTGGCTATTACGAACACTGAAGCTTTCTTT

d_call: TRBD2
v_call: TRBV20-1
clone_size: many
j_call: TRBJ2-7
cdr3_aa: CSASSSGGPYEQYF
cdr3_nt: TGCAGTGCTAGTTCCAGCGGGGGCCCCTACGAGCAGTACTTC

d_call: TRBD1
v_call: TRBV4-1
clone_size: NA
j_call: TRBJ2-7
cdr3_aa: CASSIEGPGGYEQYF
cdr3_nt: TGCGCCAGCAGCATAGAAGGTCCAGGGGGCTACGAGCAGTACTTC

d_call: TRBD1
v_call: TRBV6-5
clone_size: many
j_call: TRBJ1-2
cdr3_aa: CASSFDRGGYTF
cdr3_nt: TGTGCCAGCAGTTTTGACAGGGGAGGCTACACCTTC

d_call: NA
v_call: TRBV20-1
clone_size: medium-sized
j_call: TRBJ1-1
cdr3_aa: CSARDLRGSWGEAFF
cdr3_nt: TGCAGTGCTAGAGATCTCAGGGGTTCTTGGGGTGAAGCTTTCTTT

d_call: TRBD2
v_call: TRBV5-5
clone_size: many
j_call: TRBJ2-5
cdr3_aa: CASSLGLAWETQYF
cdr3_nt: TGTGCCAGCAGCCTCGGACTAGCCTGGGAGACCCAGTACTTC

d_call: NA
v_call: TRBV29-1
clone_size: NA
j_call: TRBJ2-5
cdr3_aa: CSVEDLTGHQETQYF
cdr3_nt: TGCAGCGTTGAAGACCTTACCGGGCACCAAGAGACCCAGTACTTC

d_call: NA
v_call: TRBV4-3
clone_size: medium-sized
j_call: TRBJ1-4
cdr3_aa: CASSQGGANEKLFF
cdr3_nt: TGCGCCAGCAGCCAAGGAGGGGCTAATGAAAAACTGTTTTTT

d_call: NA
v_call: TRBV5-4
clone_size: many
j_call: TRBJ2-3
cdr3_aa: CASSLAGAGEADTQYF
cdr3_nt: TGTGCCAGCAGCTTGGCGGGGGCGGGGGAAGCAGATACGCAGTATTTT

d_call: NA
v_call: TRBV21-1
clone_size: few
j_call: TRBJ1-5
cdr3_aa: CASRPAEDGYSNQPQHF
cdr3_nt: TGTGCCAGCAGACCCGCTGAAGACGGATATAGCAATCAGCCCCAGCATTTT

d_call: TRBD1
v_call: TRBV6-2/TRBV6-3
clone_size: NA
j_call: TRBJ1-1
cdr3_aa: CASSSRQGPNGNTEAFF
cdr3_nt: TGTGCCAGCAGCTCCCGACAGGGGCCTAACGGGAACACTGAAGCTTTCTTT

d_call: NA
v_call: TRBV6-6
clone_size: many
j_call: TRBJ1-1
cdr3_aa: CASSQHQDTEAFF
cdr3_nt: TGTGCCAGCAGTCAACACCAGGACACTGAAGCTTTCTTT

d_call: TRBD2
v_call: TRBV7-8
clone_size: few
j_call: TRBJ2-3
cdr3_aa: CASSSSGGTSDTQYF
cdr3_nt: TGTGCCAGCAGCTCTAGCGGGGGGACTTCAGATACGCAGTATTTT

d_call: NA
v_call: TRBV4-1
clone_size: medium-sized
j_call: TRBJ2-1
cdr3_aa: CASSQDTDSYNEQFF
cdr3_nt: TGCGCCAGCAGCCAAGACACGGACTCCTACAATGAGCAGTTCTTC

d_call: TRBD1
v_call: TRBV15
clone_size: many
j_call: TRBJ2-7
cdr3_aa: CATSRAGTAAYEQYF
cdr3_nt: TGTGCCACCAGCAGAGCGGGGACAGCCGCCTACGAGCAGTACTTC

d_call: NA
v_call: TRBV7-2
clone_size: NA
j_call: TRBJ2-1
cdr3_aa: CASSLSPTLEQFF
cdr3_nt: TGTGCCAGCAGCTTGTCTCCCACCCTCGAGCAGTTCTTC

d_call: TRBD1
v_call: TRBV4-2
clone_size: many
j_call: TRBJ2-2
cdr3_aa: CASSQPGQGTGELFF
cdr3_nt: TGTGCCAGCAGCCAGCCGGGACAGGGGACCGGGGAGCTGTTTTTT

d_call: NA
v_call: TRBV7-9
clone_size: few
j_call: TRBJ2-5
cdr3_aa: CASSPNAQETQYF
cdr3_nt: TGTGCCAGCAGCCCCAACGCCCAAGAGACCCAGTACTTC

d_call: NA
v_call: TRBV28
clone_size: many
j_call: TRBJ2-7
cdr3_aa: CASSFIRDKSYEQYF
cdr3_nt: TGTGCCAGCAGTTTCATCCGGGACAAGAGTTACGAGCAGTACTTC

d_call: NA
v_call: TRBV2
clone_size: few
j_call: TRBJ2-7
cdr3_aa: CASGQERGAQPSSHGYEQYF
cdr3_nt: TGTGCCAGCGGACAGGAGAGGGGGGCGCAACCGTCCAGTCATGGCTACGAGCAGTACTTC

d_call: NA
v_call: TRBV12-3/TRBV12-4
clone_size: large
j_call: TRBJ1-2
cdr3_aa: CASSPYSGGGDYGYTF
cdr3_nt: TGTGCCAGCAGTCCTTACTCGGGGGGAGGTGACTATGGCTACACCTTC